Given below is one T cell receptor (beta chain) in context. This receptor's antigen is unknown. The sample holds no much larger clone one base away, and base qualities are not on file. The sample comes from a study of T cell repertoires in cytomegalovirus infection (dated by TCRdb to the late 2010s). As for the study more broadly: Alongside well-studied HLA-B-restricted epitopes, the peptide stimulations were aimed at recently identified HLA-C-restricted CMV epitopes, whose presentation resists viral immunomodulation. The HLA type of each donor mattered for the analysis, because public TCR beta signatures pointed to carriage of CMV infection along with the matching HLA type. General study outcomes and caveats: The ex vivo response was dominated by HLA-C-restricted CMV-specific TCR beta clonotypes, which also provided the single most frequent clonotype in two of eight donors. Carriers of CMV infection plus the relevant HLA type were discriminated by the cumulative frequency of public TCR beta family members in the study cohort and in an independent roughly 350-donor cohort.

The treatment or condition label of this sample denotes: in vitro stimulation with specific CMV peptide epitopes to enrich CMV-specific T cells. Taken from cysteine to phenylalanine, the CDR3 has 13 residues. Just CDR3 DNA is preserved here, 39 bases in frame from base 1. CDR1 and CDR2 were assigned from the germline V gene as SNHLY and FYNNEI. The germline V and J ends show losses of 7 bases and 6 bases respectively, and no gene match explains 5 bases of the junction. TCRdb shows the sequencer as Illumina HiSeq 1500. TCRdb reprocessed the public reads (quality trimming at Q25 with fastp, clone calling with MiXCR) and kept in-frame beta chains. Entries are consolidated by CDR3 protein sequence, retaining the most common genes and DNA. This sample holds about 700,000 distinct CDR3 sequences; 33% were observed only once. The leading ten clones occupy about 20% of the sample.

The V gene is TRBV2 and the J gene is TRBJ2-1, with 8 central nucleotides matching TRBD1. The sequence came from a human donor in good health (CMV status not recorded). Some clones in this sample may be carry-over from other donors' samples. Sample: cultured PBMCs, taken from culture after CMV antigen stimulation. The nucleotide sequence is TGTGCCAGCAAGCCGGACAGGGTCAATGAGCAGTTCTTC. Its coded protein is CASKPDRVNEQFF.